The rows below give T cell receptor beta chains drawn from one sample of a study of shared clonotypes between healthy human individuals. This table comes from immunoSEQ multiplex PCR, and its TCRdb copy is limited to in-frame clones, with some not included. The repertoire consists of millions of clones, with about 95% occurring once and the leading ten covering more than 0.95%. The sample taken for sequencing was naive CD8+ T cells sorted from blood. The source is a man between 18 and 29 years old in good health. The CDR3 runs from the conserved cysteine through the conserved F or W. The order of the fields is V gene, J gene, clone size, CDR3 protein. Clone size, where shown, is once, few, many, or a class for clones that have expanded.

v_call: TRBV5-6; j_call: TRBJ2-1; clone_size: NA; cdr3_aa: CASSLAGHEQFF
v_call: TRBV5-8; j_call: TRBJ2-7; clone_size: NA; cdr3_aa: CASSYLRGSYEQYF
v_call: TRBV4-1; j_call: TRBJ1-1; clone_size: NA; cdr3_aa: CASSQLRRTGGLERINEAFF
v_call: TRBV7-9; j_call: TRBJ2-5; clone_size: NA; cdr3_aa: CASSSSPQGFETQYF
v_call: TRBV29-1; j_call: TRBJ2-7; clone_size: NA; cdr3_aa: CSTSTLGASEQYF
v_call: TRBV30; j_call: TRBJ2-1; clone_size: NA; cdr3_aa: CAWSVAGTGEQFF
v_call: TRBV4-1; j_call: TRBJ1-5; clone_size: NA; cdr3_aa: CASSQVGGGGNQPQHF
v_call: TRBV5-4; j_call: TRBJ1-1; clone_size: once; cdr3_aa: CASSFMGGNTEAFF
v_call: TRBV11-2; j_call: TRBJ2-7; clone_size: NA; cdr3_aa: CASSLDRRGRSYEQYF
v_call: TRBV28; j_call: TRBJ1-1; clone_size: NA; cdr3_aa: CASSPPEGSSTEAFF
v_call: TRBV27; j_call: TRBJ1-5; clone_size: NA; cdr3_aa: CASSLGGFGQPQHF
v_call: TRBV13; j_call: TRBJ2-1; clone_size: NA; cdr3_aa: CASSLAGSTYNEQFF
v_call: TRBV7-9; j_call: TRBJ1-2; clone_size: NA; cdr3_aa: CASSFSGIVNYGYTF
v_call: TRBV18; j_call: TRBJ2-7; clone_size: NA; cdr3_aa: CASSIDSSYEQYF
v_call: TRBV9; j_call: TRBJ2-1; clone_size: NA; cdr3_aa: CASSVGGESYNEQFF
v_call: TRBV27; j_call: TRBJ2-6; clone_size: NA; cdr3_aa: CASSLLGGAGANVLTF
v_call: TRBV2; j_call: TRBJ1-6; clone_size: NA; cdr3_aa: CASAGETYNSPLHF
v_call: TRBV9; j_call: TRBJ2-1; clone_size: NA; cdr3_aa: CASSARAPGTSGLNEQFF
v_call: TRBV5-6; j_call: TRBJ2-7; clone_size: NA; cdr3_aa: CASSLLGIEGEQYF
v_call: TRBV29-1; j_call: TRBJ2-5; clone_size: once; cdr3_aa: CSVPLGTVVGTQYF
v_call: TRBV11-2; j_call: TRBJ2-7; clone_size: once; cdr3_aa: CASSSLAGGYHEQYF
v_call: TRBV4-1; j_call: TRBJ2-1; clone_size: NA; cdr3_aa: CASSPIPAGLYNEQFF